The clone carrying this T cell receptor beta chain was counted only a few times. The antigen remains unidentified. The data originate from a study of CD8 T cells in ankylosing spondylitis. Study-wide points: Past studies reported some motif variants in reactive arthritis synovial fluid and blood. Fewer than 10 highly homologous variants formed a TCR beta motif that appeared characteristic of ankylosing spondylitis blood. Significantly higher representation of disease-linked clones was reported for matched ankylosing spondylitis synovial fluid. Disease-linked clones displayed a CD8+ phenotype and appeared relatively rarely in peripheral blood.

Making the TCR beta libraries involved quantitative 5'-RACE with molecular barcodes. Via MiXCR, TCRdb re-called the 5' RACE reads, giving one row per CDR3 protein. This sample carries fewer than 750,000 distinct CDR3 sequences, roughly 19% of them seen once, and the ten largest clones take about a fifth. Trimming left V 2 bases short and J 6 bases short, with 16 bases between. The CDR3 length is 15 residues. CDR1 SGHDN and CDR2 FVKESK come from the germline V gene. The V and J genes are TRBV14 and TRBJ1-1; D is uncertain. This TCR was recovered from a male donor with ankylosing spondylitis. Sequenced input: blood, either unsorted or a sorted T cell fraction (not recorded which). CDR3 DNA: TGTGCCAGCAGCCAACGACTACAAGGAAGCGCTGAAGCTTTCTTT. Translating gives CASSQRLQGSAEAFF. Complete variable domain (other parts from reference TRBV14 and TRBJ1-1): EAGVTQFPSHSVIEKGQTVTLRCDPISGHDNLYWYRRVMGKEIKFLLHFVKESKQDESGMPNNRFLAERTGGTYSTLKVQPAELEDSGVYFCASSQRLQGSAEAFFGQGTRLTVV.